The 4 T cell receptor beta chains below come from one sample, sequenced in a study of CD8 T cells in Susac syndrome. It was with random hexamers that 0.5 to 1 ug RNA was reverse transcribed. TCRdb re-analysed the immunoSEQ multiplex PCR reads in MiXCR, keeping a single row per CDR3 protein. There are about 69,000 distinct CDR3 sequences in the sample; approximately 95% occur only once, and about 0.22% lies in the top ten. The specimen was CD8+ T cells from PBMCs. These receptors all come from a human donor in good health.

This chain links TRBV12-3 or TRBV12-4 with TRBJ1-2; D uncertain. Trimming removed 4 bases at V and 4 bases at J, with 16 bases between. This CDR3 spans 15 amino acids. In DNA form, the CDR3 reads TGTGCCAGCAGTTCGCATCTCGAGAACGTCTATGGCTACACCTTC. This translates into CASSSHLENVYGYTF.

J is TRBJ1-4 and V is TRBV4-3; D unresolved. V lost 0 bases and J lost 5, with 7 bases in between. The CDR3 sequence is 14 residues long. The germline gives CDR1 LGHNA, CDR2 YSLEER. The CDR3 nucleotides are TGCGCCAGCAGCCAAGATAGAAGAAATGAAAAACTGTTTTTT. Amino acid sequence: CASSQDRRNEKLFF.

J is TRBJ1-5 and V is TRBV5-1; TRBD1 aligns across 8 bases. The germline V gene encodes CDR1 SGHRS and CDR2 YFSETQ. The CDR3 spans 15 residues. V trimming: 0 bases; J trimming: 5 bases; junction bases outside the gene matches: 4. The CDR3 protein is CASSLVPGQDQPQHF. CDR3 nucleotides: TGCGCCAGCAGCTTGGTCCCGGGACAGGATCAGCCCCAGCATTTT.

Only one count was recorded for this clonotype. The rearrangement joins TRBV29-1 to TRBJ1-2; tentatively, D is TRBD1 (5 bases). V was pared by 1 base and J by 3 bases, with 15 bases between. The CDR3 extends over 15 amino acids. Germline values: CDR1 SQVTM, CDR2 ANQGSEA. This chain's CDR3 is CSVEGTGTNYYGYTF. CDR3 nucleotides: TGCAGCGTTGAAGGAACAGGCACGAACTACTATGGCTACACCTTC.